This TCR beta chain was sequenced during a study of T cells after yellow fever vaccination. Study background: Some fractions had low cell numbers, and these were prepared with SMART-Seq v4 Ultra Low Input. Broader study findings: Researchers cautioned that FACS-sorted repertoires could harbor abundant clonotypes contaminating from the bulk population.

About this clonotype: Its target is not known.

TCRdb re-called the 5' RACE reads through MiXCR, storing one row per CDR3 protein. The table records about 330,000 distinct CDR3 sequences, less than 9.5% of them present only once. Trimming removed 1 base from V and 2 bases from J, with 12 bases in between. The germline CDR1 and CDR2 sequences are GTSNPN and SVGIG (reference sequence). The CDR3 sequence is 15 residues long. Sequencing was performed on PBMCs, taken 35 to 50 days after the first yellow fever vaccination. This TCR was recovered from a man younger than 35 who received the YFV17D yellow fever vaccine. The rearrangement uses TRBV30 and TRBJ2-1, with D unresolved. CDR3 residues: CAWSEGPPAYNEQFF. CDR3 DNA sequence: TGTGCCTGGAGTGAAGGACCCCCCGCCTACAATGAGCAGTTCTTC.